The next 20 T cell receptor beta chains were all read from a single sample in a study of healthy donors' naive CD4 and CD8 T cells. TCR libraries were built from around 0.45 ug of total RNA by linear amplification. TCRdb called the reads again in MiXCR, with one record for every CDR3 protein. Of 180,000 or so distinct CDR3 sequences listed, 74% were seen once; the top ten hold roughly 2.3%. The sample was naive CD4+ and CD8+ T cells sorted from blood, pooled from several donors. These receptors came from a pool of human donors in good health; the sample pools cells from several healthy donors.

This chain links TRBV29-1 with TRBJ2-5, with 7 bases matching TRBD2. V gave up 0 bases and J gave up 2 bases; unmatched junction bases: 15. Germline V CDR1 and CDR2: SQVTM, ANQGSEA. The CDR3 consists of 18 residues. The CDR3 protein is CSVEDIGASGKRQETQYF. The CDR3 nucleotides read TGCAGCGTTGAAGACATCGGGGCTAGCGGCAAGAGACAAGAGACCCAGTACTTC.

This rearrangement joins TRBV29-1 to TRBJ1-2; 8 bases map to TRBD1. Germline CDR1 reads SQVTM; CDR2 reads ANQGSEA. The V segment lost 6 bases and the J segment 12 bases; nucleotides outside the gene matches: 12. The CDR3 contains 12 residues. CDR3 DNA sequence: TGCAGCGTCCGGAGGGAGACAGGGGATAACACCTTC. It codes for CSVRRETGDNTF.

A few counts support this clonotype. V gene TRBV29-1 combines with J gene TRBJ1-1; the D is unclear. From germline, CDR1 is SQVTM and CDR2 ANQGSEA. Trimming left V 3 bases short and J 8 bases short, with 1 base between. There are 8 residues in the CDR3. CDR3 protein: CSVEEAFF. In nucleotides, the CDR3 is TGCAGCGTTGAGGAAGCTTTCTTT.

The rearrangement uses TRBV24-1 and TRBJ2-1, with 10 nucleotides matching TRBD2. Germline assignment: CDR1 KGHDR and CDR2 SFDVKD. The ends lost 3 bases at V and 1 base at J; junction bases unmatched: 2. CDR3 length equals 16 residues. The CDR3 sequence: CATSDGLADSYNEQFF. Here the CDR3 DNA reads TGTGCCACCAGTGATGGACTAGCGGATTCCTACAATGAGCAGTTCTTC.

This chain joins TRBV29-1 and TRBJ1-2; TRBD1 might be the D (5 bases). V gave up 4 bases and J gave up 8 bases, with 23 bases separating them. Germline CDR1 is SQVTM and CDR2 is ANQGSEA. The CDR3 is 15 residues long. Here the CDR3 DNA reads TGCAGCGTTGGGGGCCAGGGCGCTCATGGCCCAGGCTACACCTTC. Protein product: CSVGGQGAHGPGYTF.

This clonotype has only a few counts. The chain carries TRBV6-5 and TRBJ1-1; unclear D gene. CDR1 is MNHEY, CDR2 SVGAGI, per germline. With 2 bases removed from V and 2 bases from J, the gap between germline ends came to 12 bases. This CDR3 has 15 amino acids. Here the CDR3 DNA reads TGTGCCAGCAGTTACGGCCGTCGGCTCAACACTGAAGCTTTCTTT. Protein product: CASSYGRRLNTEAFF.

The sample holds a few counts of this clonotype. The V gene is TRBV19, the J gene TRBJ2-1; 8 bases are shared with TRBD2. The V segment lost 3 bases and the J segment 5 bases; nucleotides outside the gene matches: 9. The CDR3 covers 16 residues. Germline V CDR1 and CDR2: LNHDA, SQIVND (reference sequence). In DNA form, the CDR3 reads TGTGCCAGTAGTATCCTCCCGGGAGGGCCAAACAATGAGCAGTTCTTC. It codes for CASSILPGGPNNEQFF.

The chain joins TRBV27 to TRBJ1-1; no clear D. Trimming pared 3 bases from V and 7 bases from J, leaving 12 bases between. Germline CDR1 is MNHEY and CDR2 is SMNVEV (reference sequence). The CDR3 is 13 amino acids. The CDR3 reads CASSFRGSGEAFF. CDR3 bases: TGTGCCAGCAGTTTCCGCGGGTCCGGTGAAGCTTTCTTT.

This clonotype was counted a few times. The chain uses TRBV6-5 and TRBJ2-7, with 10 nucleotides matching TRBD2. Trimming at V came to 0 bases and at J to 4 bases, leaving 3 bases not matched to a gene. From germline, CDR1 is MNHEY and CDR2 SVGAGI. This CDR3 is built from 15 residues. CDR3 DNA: TGTGCCAGCAGTTACTCGAGACTAGCGGGTTACGAGCAGTACTTC. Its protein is CASSYSRLAGYEQYF.

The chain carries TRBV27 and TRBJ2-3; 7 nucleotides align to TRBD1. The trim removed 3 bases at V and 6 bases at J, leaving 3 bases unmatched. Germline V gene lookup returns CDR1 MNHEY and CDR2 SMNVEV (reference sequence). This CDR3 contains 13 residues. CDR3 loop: CASSFLQGDTQYF. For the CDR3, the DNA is TGTGCCAGCAGTTTCCTACAGGGGGATACGCAGTATTTT.

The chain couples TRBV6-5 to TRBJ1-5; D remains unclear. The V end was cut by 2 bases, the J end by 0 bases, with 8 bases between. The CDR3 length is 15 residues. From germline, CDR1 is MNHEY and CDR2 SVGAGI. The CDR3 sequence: CASSYHKNSNQPQHF. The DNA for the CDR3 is TGTGCCAGCAGTTACCACAAGAATAGCAATCAGCCCCAGCATTTT.

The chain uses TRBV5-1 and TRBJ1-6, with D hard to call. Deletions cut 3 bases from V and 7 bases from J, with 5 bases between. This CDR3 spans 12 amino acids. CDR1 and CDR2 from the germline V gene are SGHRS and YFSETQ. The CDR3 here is CASSWGNSPLHF. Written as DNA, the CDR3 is TGCGCCAGCAGCTGGGGAAATTCACCCCTCCACTTT.

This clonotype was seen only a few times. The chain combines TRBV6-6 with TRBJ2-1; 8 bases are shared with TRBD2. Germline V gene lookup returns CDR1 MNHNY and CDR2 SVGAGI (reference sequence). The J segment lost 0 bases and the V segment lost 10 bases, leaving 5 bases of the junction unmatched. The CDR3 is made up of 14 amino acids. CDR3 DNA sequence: TGTGCCATCGCCGGGACTAGCTCCTACAATGAGCAGTTCTTC. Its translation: CAIAGTSSYNEQFF.

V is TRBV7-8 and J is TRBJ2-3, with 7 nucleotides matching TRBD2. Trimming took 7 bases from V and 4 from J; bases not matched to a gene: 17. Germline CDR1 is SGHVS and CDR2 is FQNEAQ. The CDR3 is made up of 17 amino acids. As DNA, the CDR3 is TGTGCCAGCATCGATCTGTCACGGGGGGTTAGTGCAGATACGCAGTATTTT. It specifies CASIDLSRGVSADTQYF.

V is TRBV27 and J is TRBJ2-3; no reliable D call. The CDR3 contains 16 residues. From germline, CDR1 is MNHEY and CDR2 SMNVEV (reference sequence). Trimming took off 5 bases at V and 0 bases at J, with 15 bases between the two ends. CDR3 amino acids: CASSILAGSSTDTQYF. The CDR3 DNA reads TGTGCCAGCAGTATCCTGGCAGGTTCTAGCACAGATACGCAGTATTTT.

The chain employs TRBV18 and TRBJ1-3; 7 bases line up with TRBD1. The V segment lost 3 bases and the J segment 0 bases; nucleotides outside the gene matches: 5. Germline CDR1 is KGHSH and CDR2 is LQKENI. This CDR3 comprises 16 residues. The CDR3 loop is CASSPGTALSGNTIYF. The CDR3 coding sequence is TGTGCCAGCTCACCTGGGACAGCACTCTCTGGAAACACCATATATTTT.

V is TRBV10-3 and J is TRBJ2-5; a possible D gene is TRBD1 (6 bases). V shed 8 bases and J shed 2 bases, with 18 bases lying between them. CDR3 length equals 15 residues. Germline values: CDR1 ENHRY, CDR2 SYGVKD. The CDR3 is CAIASRGTVQETQYF. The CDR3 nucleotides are TGTGCCATCGCCTCAAGGGGGACGGTACAAGAGACCCAGTACTTC.

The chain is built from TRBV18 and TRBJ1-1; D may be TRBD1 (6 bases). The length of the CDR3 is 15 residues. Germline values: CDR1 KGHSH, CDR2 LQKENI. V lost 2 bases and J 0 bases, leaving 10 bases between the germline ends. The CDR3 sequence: CASSPWTAMNTEAFF. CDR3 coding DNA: TGTGCCAGCTCACCATGGACAGCAATGAACACTGAAGCTTTCTTT.

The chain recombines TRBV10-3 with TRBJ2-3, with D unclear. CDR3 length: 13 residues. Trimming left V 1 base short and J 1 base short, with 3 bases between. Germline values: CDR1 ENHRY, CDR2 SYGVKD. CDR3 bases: TGTGCCATCAGTGAGTACGGCACAGATACGCAGTATTTT. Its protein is CAISEYGTDTQYF.

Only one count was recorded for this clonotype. CDR3 in amino acids: CATSREGRAFF. The CDR3 nucleotides read TGTGCCACCAGCAGAGAGGGTAGGGCTTTCTTT. The J gene is TRBJ1-1, the V gene TRBV15; D is uncertain. The germline V gene has CDR1 LNHNV and CDR2 YYDKDF (reference sequence). Trimming left V 0 bases short and J 11 bases short, with 7 bases between. This CDR3 has 11 amino acids.